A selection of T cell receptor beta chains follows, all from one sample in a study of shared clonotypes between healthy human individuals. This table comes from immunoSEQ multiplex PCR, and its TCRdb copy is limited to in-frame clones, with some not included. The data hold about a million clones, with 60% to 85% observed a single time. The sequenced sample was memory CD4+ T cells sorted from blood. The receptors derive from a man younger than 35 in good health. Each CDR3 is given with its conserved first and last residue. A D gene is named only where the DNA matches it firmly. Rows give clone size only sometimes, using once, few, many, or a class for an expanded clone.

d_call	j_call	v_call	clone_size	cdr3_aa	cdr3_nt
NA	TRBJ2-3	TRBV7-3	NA	CASSLLSLGEDTQYF	TGTGCCAGCAGCTTACTGAGTCTAGGTGAAGATACGCAGTATTTT
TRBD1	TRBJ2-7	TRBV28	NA	CASQPPGQTYEQYF	TGTGCCAGCCAACCACCGGGACAGACCTACGAGCAGTACTTC
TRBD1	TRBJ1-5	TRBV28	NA	CASSWGQGGPNQPQHF	TGTGCCAGCAGTTGGGGACAGGGGGGACCCAATCAGCCCCAGCATTTT
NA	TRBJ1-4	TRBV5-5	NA	CASSPDRPTNEKLFF	TGTGCCAGCAGCCCGGACCGCCCAACTAATGAAAAACTGTTTTTT
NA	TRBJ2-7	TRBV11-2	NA	CASSLFRGSYEQYF	TGTGCCAGCAGCTTATTCCGGGGGTCCTACGAGCAGTACTTC
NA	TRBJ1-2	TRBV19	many	CATLDPFYGYTF	TGTGCCACCCTAGATCCTTTCTATGGCTACACCTTC
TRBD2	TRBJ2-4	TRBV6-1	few	CASSAESGGKNIQYF	TGTGCCAGCAGTGCTGAATCGGGGGGGAAAAACATTCAGTACTTC
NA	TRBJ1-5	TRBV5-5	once	CASSFRGPQPQHF	TGTGCCAGCAGCTTTCGGGGCCCACAGCCCCAGCATTTT
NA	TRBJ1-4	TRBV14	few	CASSRLDRDEKLFF	TGTGCCAGCAGCCGCCTAGACCGAGATGAAAAACTGTTTTTT
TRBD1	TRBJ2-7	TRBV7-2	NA	CASSVDRDHEQYF	TGTGCCAGCAGCGTAGACAGGGATCACGAGCAGTACTTC
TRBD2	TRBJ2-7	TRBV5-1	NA	CASSSTSGSYEQYF	TGCGCCAGCAGTTCGACTAGCGGGAGCTACGAGCAGTACTTC
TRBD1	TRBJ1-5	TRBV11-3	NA	CASSLVSPGGQPQHF	TGTGCCAGCAGCTTAGTTTCCCCAGGGGGTCAGCCCCAGCATTTT
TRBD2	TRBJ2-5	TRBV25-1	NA	CAGGGRGETQYF	TGTGCCGGGGGAGGGAGGGGAGAGACCCAGTACTTC
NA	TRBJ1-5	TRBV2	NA	CASTREINQPQHF	TGTGCCAGCACTAGGGAAATCAATCAGCCCCAGCATTTT
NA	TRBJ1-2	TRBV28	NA	CASRPFNYGYTF	TGTGCCAGCAGGCCTTTTAACTATGGCTACACCTTC
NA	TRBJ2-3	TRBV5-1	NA	CASSLHTWDYTQYF	TGCGCCAGCAGCTTACACACATGGGACTATACGCAGTATTTT
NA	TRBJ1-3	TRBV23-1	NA	CASSQSFGVRSGNTIYF	TGCGCCAGCAGTCAATCGTTCGGGGTAAGATCTGGAAACACCATATATTTT
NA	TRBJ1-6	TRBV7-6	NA	CASSLDGISPLHF	TGTGCCAGCAGCTTAGACGGTATTTCACCCCTCCACTTT
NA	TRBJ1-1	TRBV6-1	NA	CASSEYQLPIKAFF	TGTGCCAGCAGTGAATATCAGCTACCTATAAAAGCTTTCTTT
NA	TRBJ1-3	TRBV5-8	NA	CASTLSDLSGNTIYF	TGTGCCAGCACCCTATCGGACCTTTCTGGAAACACCATATATTTT
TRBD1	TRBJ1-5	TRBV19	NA	CASSGTGGNQPQHF	TGTGCCAGTTCCGGGACAGGGGGGAATCAGCCCCAGCATTTT
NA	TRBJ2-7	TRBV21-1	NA	CASSLFDRGNREQYF	TGTGCCAGCAGCCTTTTCGACAGGGGTAATCGCGAGCAGTACTTC
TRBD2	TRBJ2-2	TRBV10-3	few	CAISELAGGGTGELFF	TGTGCCATCAGTGAGTTAGCGGGAGGGGGCACCGGGGAGCTGTTTTTT
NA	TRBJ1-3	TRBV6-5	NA	CASSLPGNTIYF	TGTGCCAGCAGCTTGCCCGGAAACACCATATATTTT
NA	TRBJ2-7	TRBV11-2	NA	CASSFSHSTYEQYF	TGTGCCAGCAGCTTTTCCCACAGTACCTACGAGCAGTACTTC
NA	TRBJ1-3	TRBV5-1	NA	CASRRLGDGPGNTIYF	TGCGCCAGCAGACGTTTAGGGGATGGACCCGGAAACACCATATATTTT